Presented here are 7 T cell receptor beta chains from one specimen sequenced in a study of cytomegalovirus exposure and HLA in healthy donors. Vbeta (60) and Jbeta (13) primers were used in the PCR. Clones were sequenced by immunoSEQ multiplex PCR, and TCRdb holds only the in-frame ones, with some missing. The table shows over 150,000 clones, with 60% to 80% occurring only once. The material sequenced was PBMCs. Receptors were obtained from a man aged 18 to 30 in good health and CMV-seropositive.

The rearrangement joins TRBV19 to TRBJ1-4, with D unresolved. Trimming stripped 4 bases from V and 8 bases from J, with 8 bases between. From germline, CDR1 is LNHDA and CDR2 SQIVND (reference sequence). The CDR3 covers 12 residues. The CDR3 region has the DNA TGTGCCAGTAGTACAACACCGGAAAAACTGTTTTTT. Its protein product is CASSTTPEKLFF.

The V and J genes are TRBV10-3 and TRBJ1-4; 8 bases line up with TRBD1. The germline V gene encodes CDR1 ENHRY and CDR2 SYGVKD. This CDR3 has 14 amino acids. With V trimmed by 6 bases and J by 8 bases, 8 bases remained unmatched. The CDR3 protein is CAISSRQGNEKLFF. CDR3 DNA sequence: TGTGCCATCAGCTCACGACAGGGGAACGAAAAACTGTTTTTT.

V usage is TRBV18 and J usage is TRBJ2-5; D is undetermined. Germline CDR1 reads KGHSH; CDR2 reads LQKENI. The CDR3 runs 15 residues. Trimming shortened V by 3 bases and J by 0 bases, and 11 bases separated the two germline ends. The CDR3 loop is CASSPQLADQETQYF. The CDR3 DNA reads as TGTGCCAGCTCACCGCAACTCGCGGACCAAGAGACCCAGTACTTC.

This clone appeared a single time. V gene TRBV4-2 combines with J gene TRBJ2-7; D uncertain. Germline V gene data show CDR1 as LGHNA and CDR2 as YNFKEQ. Trimming pared 1 base from V and 3 bases from J, leaving 16 bases between. The CDR3 totals 16 residues. The CDR3 is CASSQGGVGTFYEQYF. CDR3 coding DNA: TGTGCCAGCAGCCAAGGCGGTGTCGGCACCTTCTACGAGCAGTACTTC.

The chain recombines TRBV29-1 with TRBJ2-1; 7 nucleotides match TRBD2. The germline V gene has CDR1 SQVTM and CDR2 ANQGSEA. Trimming cost V 7 bases and J 4 bases; bases outside gene matches: 10. The CDR3 runs to 14 residues. This chain's CDR3 is CSANERGGYNEQFF. In DNA, the CDR3 is TGCAGCGCCAACGAGCGGGGAGGTTACAATGAGCAGTTCTTC.

The chain has TRBV29-1 and TRBJ2-5; TRBD1 matches at 9 bases. Trimming cost V 0 bases and J 2 bases; bases outside gene matches: 7. The germline CDR1 and CDR2 sequences are SQVTM and ANQGSEA. The length of the CDR3 is 16 residues. DNA for the CDR3: TGCAGCGTTGAAGATCCGGGACAGGGTCGTCAAGAGACCCAGTACTTC. This encodes CSVEDPGQGRQETQYF.

J is TRBJ2-2 and V is TRBV7-2; 9 nucleotides align to TRBD1. This CDR3 comprises 15 residues. Germline lookup yields CDR1 SGHTA and CDR2 FQGNSA. V trimming: 5 bases; J trimming: 1 base; junction bases outside the gene matches: 2. The CDR3 nucleotides are TGTGCCAGCAGCAACAGGGGGCAGAACACCGGGGAGCTGTTTTTT. It codes for CASSNRGQNTGELFF.